These 9 T cell receptor beta chains share one sample of origin, sequenced in a study of CD8 T cells in Susac syndrome. RNA in amounts of roughly 0.5 to 1 ug was reverse transcribed with random hexamers. TCRdb itself ran the immunoSEQ multiplex PCR reads through MiXCR, one entry per CDR3 protein. The sample lists 200,000 to 250,000 distinct CDR3 sequences; around 93% were seen once. The sequencing input was CD4+ T cells from PBMCs. These TCRs come from a human donor with multiple sclerosis.

The V and J genes are TRBV5-6 and TRBJ2-1; either TRBD1 or TRBD2 may supply D (5 bases each). There are 15 residues in the CDR3. V was cut by 3 bases and J by 0 bases, with 10 bases left in between. Germline CDR1 SGHDT, CDR2 YYEEEE. DNA for the CDR3: TGTGCCAGCAGCTCCGGGACGTCCTCCTACAATGAGCAGTTCTTC. It yields the protein CASSSGTSSYNEQFF.

The chain joins TRBV28 to TRBJ2-5, with a weak D call TRBD1 (5 bases). Germline V gene lookup returns CDR1 MDHEN and CDR2 SYDVKM. V was clipped by 2 bases and J by 4 bases, with 17 bases between them. This CDR3 spans 16 amino acids. Here the CDR3 reads CASSLTLSRGPETQYF. The CDR3 DNA reads TGTGCCAGCAGTTTAACCCTCTCTAGGGGCCCAGAGACCCAGTACTTC. Together with reference TRBV28 and TRBJ2-5, the CDR3 gives the full variable domain: DVKVTQSSRYLVKRTGEKVFLECVQDMDHENMFWYRQDPGLGLRLIYFSYDVKMKEKGDIPEGYSVSREKKERFSLILESASTNQTSMYLCASSLTLSRGPETQYFGPGTRLLVL.

The chain joins TRBV12-3 or TRBV12-4 to TRBJ1-3; TRBD1 is a possible D gene (6 bases). The CDR3 sequence is 15 residues long. Trimming stripped 6 bases from V and 0 bases from J, with 12 bases between. The CDR3 region is CASRADSYSGNTIYF. Here the CDR3 DNA reads TGTGCCAGCAGGGCGGACAGTTACTCTGGAAACACCATATATTTT.

This clonotype was seen once. J is TRBJ2-3 and V is TRBV7-2; possible D gene TRBD2, 5 bases. With 5 bases removed from V and 1 base from J, the gap between germline ends came to 13 bases. Per germline, CDR1 SGHTA and CDR2 FQGNSA. The CDR3 sequence is 15 residues long. The CDR3: CASSPLGSGTDTQYF. Here the CDR3 DNA reads TGTGCCAGCAGCCCCCTGGGTAGCGGCACAGATACGCAGTATTTT.

The chain joins TRBV7-9 to TRBJ2-2; the match to TRBD1 covers 8 bases. Losses at the gene ends were 8 bases for V and 7 bases for J; bases not matched to a gene: 9. This CDR3 spans 14 amino acids. Germline values: CDR1 SEHNR, CDR2 FQNEAQ (reference sequence). CDR3 sequence: CASQPGQVFGELFF. The DNA for the CDR3 is TGTGCCAGCCAGCCGGGACAGGTTTTCGGGGAGCTGTTTTTT.

The CDR3 nucleotides are TGTGCCAGCAGCCTAGACCCCGGGGGCTTTGAGACCCAGTACTTC. Its translation is CASSLDPGGFETQYF. This sequence joins TRBV7-2 and TRBJ2-5; D is possibly TRBD1 or TRBD2 (6 bases each). Per the germline V gene, CDR1 is SGHTA and CDR2 is FQGNSA. V was trimmed by 5 bases and J by 5 bases, leaving 18 bases between them. The CDR3 has 15 residues.

This sequence joins TRBV12-3 or TRBV12-4 and TRBJ1-1; TRBD1 matches 7 bases. The CDR3 has 17 amino acids. V was pared by 5 bases and J by 1 base, with 13 bases of the junction left unmatched. CDR3 bases: TGTGCCAGCAGTCCCACGGGTCTACAGGGGCCGAACACTGAAGCTTTCTTT. Its protein is CASSPTGLQGPNTEAFF.

The chain has TRBV7-2 and TRBJ2-1, with 7 bases matching TRBD2. The length of the CDR3 is 16 residues. V was clipped by 2 bases and J by 0 bases; unmatched bases: 4. Germline V lookup: CDR1 SGHTA, CDR2 FQGNSA. The chain's CDR3 is CASSLLGGSSYNEQFF. The CDR3 nucleotides read TGTGCCAGCAGCTTATTGGGCGGGAGCTCCTACAATGAGCAGTTCTTC.

The chain recombines TRBV27 with TRBJ2-3, with 8 bases lining up with TRBD2. Germline V gives CDR1 MNHEY, CDR2 SMNVEV (reference sequence). V was pared by 2 bases and J by 8 bases, with 9 bases of the junction left unmatched. This CDR3 is 15 amino acids long. The CDR3 DNA is TGTGCCAGCAGTTTAGATGAAAGGGGGACTAGTACGCAGTATTTT. Residues: CASSLDERGTSTQYF.